The TCR beta chain under discussion was sequenced for a study of blood T cell repertoires in COVID-19. On the study more broadly: Italy, Spain and the United States were the sources of the convalescent and acute COVID-19 samples. PBMCs, B-cell-depleted T cells, or T cells provided the cDNA or gDNA that made up the material.

The CDR3 length is 14 residues. CDR1 is LGHNA, CDR2 YSLEER, per germline. V was cut by 0 bases and J by 14 bases, with 18 bases left in between. Per the original methods: Quantification of nucleated cells was approximated via reference gene primer amplification. TCRdb keeps only in-frame clones here, not all; method: immunoSEQ multiplex PCR. That table furnishes V, J and clone size, whereas the DNA furnished D and trimming. This sample has under 250,000 clones, with approximately 80% found just once. The genes are TRBV4-3 and TRBJ2-3, with D uncertain. Sequences were obtained from peripheral blood. The clonotype comes from a human donor in a cohort sampled during active COVID-19. The CDR3 DNA reads as TGCGCCAGCAGCCAAGACCCATCGGCTAGTTCACCGTATTTT. Translated, it gives CASSQDPSASSPYF.